The source of this T cell receptor beta chain is a study of blood T cell repertoires in COVID-19. About the study: COVID-19 samples collected from the United States, Italy and Spain covered acute and convalescent phases.

Only in-frame clones appear in the TCRdb table, and some are missing; sequencing was by immunoSEQ multiplex PCR. The top ten hold about 2.5% of the sample, which has about 130,000 clones, approximately 86% seen once. This clone was detected once. This CDR3 region has 13 residues. Per the germline V gene, CDR1 is GTSNPN and CDR2 is SVGIG (reference sequence). With 0 bases removed from V and 6 bases from J, the gap between germline ends came to 12 bases. Donors were grouped by their self-reported clinical history. Among Cohort 3 donors, those recovered had two negative PCRs, clearance, or symptom resolution.

The chain carries TRBV30 and TRBJ2-7, with a tentative D call TRBD1 (6 bases). This sequence originates from a woman aged 50 to 60 who had recovered from COVID-19. Sequenced: PBMCs or T cells enriched from blood (not recorded which). CDR3 residues: CAWSVVWGREQYF. The CDR3 region has the DNA TGTGCCTGGAGTGTAGTTTGGGGGCGCGAGCAGTACTTC.